A single sample gave rise to the 13 T cell receptor beta chains below, sequenced in a study of molecular identifiers for immune sequencing clone quantification. Using its own MiXCR run on the PCR reads, TCRdb lists one record per CDR3 protein. The sample contains hundreds of thousands of distinct CDR3 sequences, about 25% of which appear only once. The sequencing input was naive CD8+ T cells from blood, with Jurkat cell RNA spiked in. Sample subset: FACS-sorted CD8+CD4-CCR7+CD45RA+ naive T cells. These receptors all come from a human donor in good health. Some libraries in this study had Jurkat cell RNA spiked in.

This clonotype has a count of ten or more. V usage is TRBV27 and J usage is TRBJ1-1; D unclear. The germline gives CDR1 MNHEY, CDR2 SMNVEV (reference sequence). The V end lost 2 bases, the J end lost 5 bases, and 9 bases lay between the germline ends. The CDR3 runs to 13 residues. The CDR3, as DNA: TGTGCCAGCAGTTTAGTACCGAGTACTGAAGCTTTCTTT. Encoded protein: CASSLVPSTEAFF.

V usage is TRBV7-9 and J usage is TRBJ1-1; D uncertain. Per germline, CDR1 SEHNR and CDR2 FQNEAQ (reference sequence). The V gene lost 5 bases and the J gene lost 0 bases, with 10 bases spanning the gap. CDR3 length: 14 amino acids. As DNA, the CDR3 is TGTGCCAGCAGCCCCGGCAGTTTGAACACTGAAGCTTTCTTT. Amino acid sequence: CASSPGSLNTEAFF.

As concerns this clonotype: This clone may be a read error of a much larger clone one base away. The chain uses TRBV13 and TRBJ2-7; the D is unclear. The CDR3 covers 13 residues. Germline assignment: CDR1 PRHDT and CDR2 FYEKMQ (reference sequence). The CDR3 DNA follows: TGTGCCAGCAGCTCCTCCGACGAGTACGAGCAGGACTTC. Its protein product is CASSSSDEYEQDF.

Comments on this clonotype: This may arise from a read error, as a much more abundant clone is one base away. This sequence joins TRBV21-1 and TRBJ1-5; the table's TRBD1 call for D was not verified on the DNA. TRBV21-1 corresponds to a pseudogene. The CDR3 length is 17 residues. The CDR3 DNA reads TGTGCCAGCAGCAGGACAGGGGGCGTGCAGAGGAATCAGCCCCAGCATTTT. Translated: CASSRTGGVQRNQPQHF.

This clonotype was seen more than once but under ten times. The V and J genes are TRBV30 and TRBJ2-7; tentatively, D is TRBD2 (6 bases). The CDR3 length is 11 residues. V lost 8 bases and J 4 bases, leaving 12 bases between the germline ends. Germline lookup yields CDR1 GTSNPN and CDR2 SVGIG (reference sequence). The CDR3 sequence: CAVFGGYEQYF. In nucleotides, the CDR3 is TGTGCCGTGTTCGGGGGTTACGAGCAGTACTTC.

This clonotype was counted at least ten times. The DNA of the CDR3 is TGTGCCAGCAGCCATGTCCCGGGACATTACGAGCAGTACTTC. Its protein product is CASSHVPGHYEQYF. J is TRBJ2-7 and V is TRBV14; TRBD1 might be the D (6 bases). Germline V gene data show CDR1 as SGHDN and CDR2 as FVKESK. The CDR3 spans 14 residues. V lost 3 bases, J lost 4 bases, and 13 bases lay in between.

This clonotype came up a few times. This chain joins TRBV27 and TRBJ1-5; perhaps TRBD1 as D (6 bases). Germline values: CDR1 MNHEY, CDR2 SMNVEV (reference sequence). The CDR3 loop spans 14 amino acids. Deletions cut 4 bases from V and 7 bases from J, with 14 bases between. The CDR3 bases are TGTGCCAGCAGTTCTCGGGGGGCAGGACAGCCCCAGCATTTT. It yields the protein CASSSRGAGQPQHF.

The J gene is TRBJ2-2, the V gene TRBV20-1; tentatively, D is TRBD1 (5 bases). The V gene's germline CDR1 is DFQATT and CDR2 SNEGSKA (reference sequence). V was trimmed by 1 base and J by 3 bases, leaving 15 bases between them. This CDR3 region has 16 residues. CDR3 in DNA: TGCAGTGCTAGAGTAGGGGAAAATCAGTACACCGGGGAGCTGTTTTTT. Translation: CSARVGENQYTGELFF.

This clonotype showed up just a few times. The chain is built from TRBV16 and TRBJ1-6; D gene ambiguous. The germline V and J ends were trimmed by 0 bases and 0 bases, with 12 bases remaining between them. Looked up from germline, CDR1 is KGHSY and CDR2 is FQNENV. This CDR3 region has 18 residues. CDR3 sequence: CASSQSSPGSSYNSPLHF. As DNA, the CDR3 is TGTGCCAGCAGCCAATCATCCCCGGGAAGCTCCTATAATTCACCCCTCCACTTT.

In this sample, this clonotype turned up many times. The V and J genes are TRBV7-9 and TRBJ2-7; 10 nucleotides match TRBD2. V was clipped by 2 bases and J by 3 bases; unmatched bases: 4. Germline V gives CDR1 SEHNR, CDR2 FQNEAQ (reference sequence). The CDR3 extends over 15 amino acids. The DNA of the CDR3 is TGTGCCAGCAGCTTATTACCTAGCGGGAGCTACGAGCAGTACTTC. This encodes CASSLLPSGSYEQYF.

The chain recombines TRBV15 with TRBJ2-5; D perhaps matches TRBD2 (6 bases). V was shortened by 0 bases and J by 1 base, with 9 bases between the two germline ends. This CDR3 is built from 15 residues. Germline V CDR1 and CDR2: LNHNV, YYDKDF (reference sequence). The CDR3 coding sequence is TGTGCCACCAGCAGAGACGCGGGGATCCAAGAGACCCAGTACTTC. It specifies CATSRDAGIQETQYF.

This clonotype turned up a few times. The V gene is TRBV12-3 or TRBV12-4, the J gene TRBJ1-2; D unclear. V lost 1 base and J 8 bases, leaving 8 bases between the germline ends. The CDR3 contains 12 residues. The CDR3 DNA reads TGTGCCAGCAGTTTAGTGGACTGGGGCTACACCTTC. It yields the protein CASSLVDWGYTF.

The rearrangement links TRBV2 to TRBJ2-5; TRBD2 might be the D (6 bases). Germline CDR1 SNHLY, CDR2 FYNNEI. Trimming removed 5 bases at V and 5 bases at J, with 12 bases between. CDR3 length: 13 amino acids. CDR3 amino acids: CASSRSGGETQYF. The DNA of the CDR3 is TGTGCCAGCAGTCGGAGTGGGGGGGAGACCCAGTACTTC. Drawing the rest from reference TRBV2 and TRBJ2-5, the complete variable domain is EPEVTQTPSHQVTQMGQEVILRCVPISNHLYFYWYRQILGQKVEFLVSFYNNEISEKSEIFDDQFSVERPDGSNFTLKIRSTKLEDSAMYFCASSRSGGETQYFGPGTRLLVL.